The clone carrying this T cell receptor beta chain came up once. Study processing details: Amplifying reference gene primers gave estimates of nucleated cell counts. Clones were read by immunoSEQ multiplex PCR, and TCRdb kept only the in-frame ones, dropping some. That table furnishes V, J and clone size, whereas the DNA furnished D and trimming. Among more than 150,000 clones listed, 90% were seen once. The data belong to a study of blood T cell repertoires in COVID-19. Study-level background: Acute and convalescent COVID-19 samples came from the United States, Italy and Spain. Nucleic acid was either cDNA or gDNA, and it came from T cells, B-cell-depleted T cells, or PBMCs.

The CDR3 totals 11 residues. Trimming removed 5 bases from V and 8 bases from J; junction bases left unmatched: 1. CDR1 is DFQATT and CDR2 is SNEGSKA in the germline V gene (reference sequence). Sequenced sample: peripheral blood. The rearrangement uses TRBV20-1 and TRBJ2-1; 9 positions agree with TRBD2. The sequence came from a man in his fifties with acute or convalescent COVID-19. The CDR3 loop reads CSARTSDEQFF. For the CDR3, the DNA is TGCAGTGCTCGGACTAGCGATGAGCAGTTCTTC.